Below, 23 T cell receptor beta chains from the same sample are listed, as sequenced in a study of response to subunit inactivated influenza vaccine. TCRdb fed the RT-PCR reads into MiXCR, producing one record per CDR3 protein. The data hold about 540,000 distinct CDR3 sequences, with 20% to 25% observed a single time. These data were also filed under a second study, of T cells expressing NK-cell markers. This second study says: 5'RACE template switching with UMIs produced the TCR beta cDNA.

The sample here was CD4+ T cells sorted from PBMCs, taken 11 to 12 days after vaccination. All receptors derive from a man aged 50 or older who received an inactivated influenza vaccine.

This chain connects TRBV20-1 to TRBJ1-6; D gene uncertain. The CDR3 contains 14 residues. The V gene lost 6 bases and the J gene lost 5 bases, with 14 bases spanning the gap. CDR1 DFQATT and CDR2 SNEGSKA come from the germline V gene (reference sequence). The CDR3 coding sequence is TGCAGTGCCGAGGGCGGGGAAAATAATTCACCCCTCCACTTT. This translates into CSAEGGENNSPLHF.

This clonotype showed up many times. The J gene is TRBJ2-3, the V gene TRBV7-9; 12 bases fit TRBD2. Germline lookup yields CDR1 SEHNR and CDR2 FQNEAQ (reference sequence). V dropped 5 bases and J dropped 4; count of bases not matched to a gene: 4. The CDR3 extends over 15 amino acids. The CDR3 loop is CASSQGLAGPDTQYF. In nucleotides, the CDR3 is TGTGCCAGCAGCCAGGGACTAGCGGGCCCAGATACGCAGTATTTT.

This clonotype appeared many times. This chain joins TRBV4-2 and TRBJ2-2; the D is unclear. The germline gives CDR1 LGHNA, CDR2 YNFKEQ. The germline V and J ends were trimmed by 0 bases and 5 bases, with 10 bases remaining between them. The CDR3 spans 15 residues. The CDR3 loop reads CASSQDFEATGELFF. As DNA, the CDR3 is TGTGCCAGCAGCCAAGATTTTGAAGCTACCGGGGAGCTGTTTTTT.

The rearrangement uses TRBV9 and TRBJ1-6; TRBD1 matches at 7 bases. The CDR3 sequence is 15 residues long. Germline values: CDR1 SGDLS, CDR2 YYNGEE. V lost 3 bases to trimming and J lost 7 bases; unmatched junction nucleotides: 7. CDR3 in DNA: TGTGCCAGCAGCGGCGAGACAGGGACCAATTCACCCCTCCACTTT. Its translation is CASSGETGTNSPLHF.

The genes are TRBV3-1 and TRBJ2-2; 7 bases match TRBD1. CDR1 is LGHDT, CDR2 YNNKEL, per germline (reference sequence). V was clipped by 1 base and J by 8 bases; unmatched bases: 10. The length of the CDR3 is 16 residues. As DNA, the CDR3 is TGTGCCAGCAGCCAAGGGGGGACAGAATTATTAGGGGAGCTGTTTTTT. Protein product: CASSQGGTELLGELFF.

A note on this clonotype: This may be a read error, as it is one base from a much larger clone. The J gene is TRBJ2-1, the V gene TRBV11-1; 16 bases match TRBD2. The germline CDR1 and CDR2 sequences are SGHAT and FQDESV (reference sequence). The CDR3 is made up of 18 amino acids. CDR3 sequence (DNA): TGTACCAGCAAGGGACTAGCGGGAGGGTCCGGGTCCTACAATGAGCAGTTCTTC. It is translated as CTSKGLAGGSGSYNEQFF. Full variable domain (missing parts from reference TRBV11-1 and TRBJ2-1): EAEVAQSPRYKITEKSQAVAFWCDPISGHATLYWYRQILGQGPELLVQFQDESVVDDSQLPKDRFSAERLKGVDSTLKIQPAELGDSAMYLCTSKGLAGGSGSYNEQFFGPGTRLTVL.

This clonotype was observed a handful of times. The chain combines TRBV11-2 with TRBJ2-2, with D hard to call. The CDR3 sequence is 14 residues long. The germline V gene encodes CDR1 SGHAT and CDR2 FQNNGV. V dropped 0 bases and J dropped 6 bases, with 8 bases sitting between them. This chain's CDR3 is CASSLDFGPGELFF. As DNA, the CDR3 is TGTGCCAGCAGCTTAGATTTCGGGCCCGGGGAGCTGTTTTTT.

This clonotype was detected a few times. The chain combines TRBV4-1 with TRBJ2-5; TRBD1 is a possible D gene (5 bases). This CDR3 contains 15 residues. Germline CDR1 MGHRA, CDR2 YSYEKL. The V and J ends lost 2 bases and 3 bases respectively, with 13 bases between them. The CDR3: CASSQTGRLEETQYF. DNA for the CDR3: TGCGCCAGCAGCCAAACAGGCCGCTTAGAAGAGACCCAGTACTTC.

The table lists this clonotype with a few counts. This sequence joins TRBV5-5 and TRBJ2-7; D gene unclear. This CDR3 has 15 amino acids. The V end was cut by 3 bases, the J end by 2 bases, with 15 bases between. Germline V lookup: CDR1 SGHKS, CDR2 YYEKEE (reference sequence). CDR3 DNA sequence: TGTGCCAGCAGCTGGAGTCATCCCACGACCTACGAGCAGTACTTC. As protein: CASSWSHPTTYEQYF.

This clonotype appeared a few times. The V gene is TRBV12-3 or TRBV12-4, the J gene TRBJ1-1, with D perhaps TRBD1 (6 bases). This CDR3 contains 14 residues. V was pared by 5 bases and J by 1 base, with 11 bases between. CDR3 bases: TGTGCCAGCAGTCCCCAGACAGGGAACACTGAAGCTTTCTTT. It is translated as CASSPQTGNTEAFF.

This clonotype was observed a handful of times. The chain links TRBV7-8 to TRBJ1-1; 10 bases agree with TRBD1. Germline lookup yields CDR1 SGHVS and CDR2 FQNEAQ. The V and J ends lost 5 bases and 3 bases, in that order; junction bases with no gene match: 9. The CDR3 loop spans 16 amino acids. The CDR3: CASSKTGGFYYTEAFF. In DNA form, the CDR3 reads TGTGCCAGCAGCAAGACAGGGGGCTTCTATTACACTGAAGCTTTCTTT.

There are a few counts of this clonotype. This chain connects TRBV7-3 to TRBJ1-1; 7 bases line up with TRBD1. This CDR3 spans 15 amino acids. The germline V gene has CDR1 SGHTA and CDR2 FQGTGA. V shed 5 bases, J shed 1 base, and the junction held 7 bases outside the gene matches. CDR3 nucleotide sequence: TGTGCCAGCAGCGCAAGAGGGACAGCGAACACTGAAGCTTTCTTT. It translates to CASSARGTANTEAFF.

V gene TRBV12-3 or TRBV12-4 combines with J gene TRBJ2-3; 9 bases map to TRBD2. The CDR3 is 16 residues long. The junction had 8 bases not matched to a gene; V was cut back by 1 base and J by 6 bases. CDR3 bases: TGTGCCAGCAGTTTAGGGTGGCGGGGGGGGCTTGATACGCAGTATTTT. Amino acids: CASSLGWRGGLDTQYF.

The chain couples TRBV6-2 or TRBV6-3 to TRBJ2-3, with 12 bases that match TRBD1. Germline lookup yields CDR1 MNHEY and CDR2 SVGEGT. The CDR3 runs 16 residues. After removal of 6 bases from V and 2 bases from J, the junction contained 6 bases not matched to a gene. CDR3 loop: CASRGGQGANTDTQYF. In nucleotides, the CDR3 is TGTGCCAGCAGGGGGGGACAGGGGGCAAACACAGATACGCAGTATTTT.

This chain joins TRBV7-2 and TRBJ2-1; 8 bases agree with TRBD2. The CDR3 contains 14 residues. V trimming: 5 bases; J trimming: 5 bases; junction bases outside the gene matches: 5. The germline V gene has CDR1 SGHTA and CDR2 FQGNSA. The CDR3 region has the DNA TGTGCCAGCAGCCCAGCGGGAGTGCACAATGAGCAGTTCTTC. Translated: CASSPAGVHNEQFF. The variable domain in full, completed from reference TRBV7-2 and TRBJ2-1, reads GAGVSQSPSNKVTEKGKDVELRCDPISGHTALYWYRQSLGQGLEFLIYFQGNSAPDKSGLPSDRFSAERTGGSVSTLTIQRTQQEDSAVYLCASSPAGVHNEQFFGPGTRLTVL.

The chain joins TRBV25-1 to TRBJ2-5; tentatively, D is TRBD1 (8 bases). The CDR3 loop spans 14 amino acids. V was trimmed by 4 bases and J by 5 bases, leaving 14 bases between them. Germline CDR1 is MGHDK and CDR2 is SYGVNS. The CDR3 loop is CASSVGQGGETQYF. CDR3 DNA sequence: TGTGCCAGCAGTGTCGGACAGGGAGGGGAGACCCAGTACTTC.

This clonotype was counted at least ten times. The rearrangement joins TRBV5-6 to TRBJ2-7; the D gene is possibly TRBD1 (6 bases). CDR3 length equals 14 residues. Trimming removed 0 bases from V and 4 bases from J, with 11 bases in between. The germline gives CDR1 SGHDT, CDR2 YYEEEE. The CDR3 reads CASSLGYRVYEQYF. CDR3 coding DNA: TGTGCCAGCAGCTTGGGGTACAGGGTGTACGAGCAGTACTTC.

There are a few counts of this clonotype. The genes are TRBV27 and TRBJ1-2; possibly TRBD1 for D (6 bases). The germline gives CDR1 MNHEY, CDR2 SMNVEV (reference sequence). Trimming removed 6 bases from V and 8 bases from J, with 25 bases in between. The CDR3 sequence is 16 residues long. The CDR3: CASSQRRTGSREGYTF. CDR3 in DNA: TGTGCCAGCAGCCAAAGAAGAACAGGGTCTAGAGAGGGCTACACCTTC.

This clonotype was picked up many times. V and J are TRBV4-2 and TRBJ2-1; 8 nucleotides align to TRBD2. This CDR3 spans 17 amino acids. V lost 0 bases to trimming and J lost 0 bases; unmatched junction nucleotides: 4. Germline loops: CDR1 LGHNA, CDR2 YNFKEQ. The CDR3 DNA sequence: TGTGCCAGCAGCCAAGAAGCGGGAGCTTTCTCCTACAATGAGCAGTTCTTC. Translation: CASSQEAGAFSYNEQFF.

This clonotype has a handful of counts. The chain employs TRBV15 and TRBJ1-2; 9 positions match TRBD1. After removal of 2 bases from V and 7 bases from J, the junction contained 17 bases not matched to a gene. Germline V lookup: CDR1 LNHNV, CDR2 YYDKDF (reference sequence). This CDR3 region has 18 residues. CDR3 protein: CATSRHFLIGGTGSGYTF. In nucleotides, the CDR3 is TGTGCCACCAGCAGACATTTCCTGATTGGGGGGACAGGGTCTGGCTACACCTTC.

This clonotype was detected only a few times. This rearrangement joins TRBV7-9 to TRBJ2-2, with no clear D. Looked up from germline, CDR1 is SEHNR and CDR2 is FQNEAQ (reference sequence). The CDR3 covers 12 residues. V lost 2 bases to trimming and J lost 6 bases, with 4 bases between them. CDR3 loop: CASSLRSGELFF. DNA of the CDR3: TGTGCCAGCAGCTTAAGGTCCGGGGAGCTGTTTTTT.

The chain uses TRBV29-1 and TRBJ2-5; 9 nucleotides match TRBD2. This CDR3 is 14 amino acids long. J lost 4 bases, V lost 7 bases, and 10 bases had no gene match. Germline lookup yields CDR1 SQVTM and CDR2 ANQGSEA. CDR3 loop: CSANSGSRAETQYF. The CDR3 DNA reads TGCAGCGCAAATAGCGGGAGTAGAGCAGAGACCCAGTACTTC. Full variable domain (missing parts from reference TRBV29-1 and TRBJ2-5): SAVISQKPSRDICQRGTSLTIQCQVDSQVTMMFWYRQQPGQSLTLIATANQGSEATYESGFVIDKFPISRPNLTFSTLTVSNMSPEDSSIYLCSANSGSRAETQYFGPGTRLLVL.

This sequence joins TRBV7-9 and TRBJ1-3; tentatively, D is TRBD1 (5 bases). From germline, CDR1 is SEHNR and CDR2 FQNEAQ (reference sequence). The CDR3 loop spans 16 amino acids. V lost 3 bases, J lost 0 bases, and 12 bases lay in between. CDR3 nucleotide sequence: TGTGCCAGCAGCTTCCATTCTCAGGGCTCTGGAAACACCATATATTTT. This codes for CASSFHSQGSGNTIYF.